This T cell receptor beta chain comes out of a study of blood T cell repertoires in COVID-19. Study summary: The samples span acute and convalescent COVID-19 from the United States, Italy and Spain.

The method was immunoSEQ multiplex PCR; TCRdb's version includes in-frame clones alone and lacks a portion of them. The table has some 340,000 clones, around 80% seen once; the top ten hold around 3%. The CDR3 spans 16 residues. In germline, CDR1 is LGHNA, CDR2 YNFKEQ. The V gene lost 1 base and the J gene lost 4 bases, with 17 bases spanning the gap. The receptor's source is a man between 25 and 39 years old with active or convalescent COVID-19. What was sequenced was peripheral blood. The chain combines TRBV4-2 with TRBJ2-7; tentative D call: TRBD1 (5 bases). In DNA form, the CDR3 reads TGTGCCAGCAGCCAAGCAGGCAGGGCCTTATTGTACGAGCAGTACTTC. Translating it yields CASSQAGRALLYEQYF.